Following are 9 T cell receptor beta chains from one sample sequenced in a study of PD-L1 blockade in urothelial cancer (dated by TCRdb to about 2017). The library relied on the immunoSEQ multiplex PCR assay. The immuneACCESS repertoire file appears here via TCRdb, limited to in-frame rearrangements. These files lack a portion of the clones; in checked studies, under half of the deficit traces to unresolved V genes, and the cause of the others is not known. Counted in this sample were approximately 70,000 clones; around nine tenths of them appeared once. The ten top clones hold less than 3.5% of the sample. The sequencing used PBMCs, collected around atezolizumab (anti-PD-L1) treatment. Source of these receptors: a man between 60 and 75 years old with urothelial cancer.

The genes are TRBV2 and TRBJ2-2, with 10 bases aligning to TRBD2. The junction had 10 bases not matched to a gene; V was cut back by 6 bases and J by 9 bases. The CDR3 is 15 amino acids. Germline CDR1 and CDR2: SNHLY and FYNNEI. CDR3 protein: CASRGSGGGPRELFF. In nucleotides, the CDR3 is TGTGCCAGCAGGGGCAGCGGGGGGGGTCCCCGGGAGCTGTTTTTT.

The chain recombines TRBV6-5 with TRBJ2-1; D not resolved. CDR1 and CDR2 from the germline V gene are MNHEY and SVGAGI. Trimming left V 0 bases short and J 7 bases short, with 13 bases between. The CDR3 is made up of 15 amino acids. The CDR3 nucleotides are TGTGCCAGCAGTTACTCGAGCAGGTTTCTTAATGAGCAGTTCTTC. Translation: CASSYSSRFLNEQFF.

The chain has TRBV18 and TRBJ2-4; 7 bases line up with TRBD1. J lost 12 bases, V lost 3 bases, and 14 bases had no gene match. Germline V gene data show CDR1 as KGHSH and CDR2 as LQKENI. The CDR3 has 15 residues. CDR3 DNA sequence: TGTGCCAGCTCACCCCCTCCCGGGACAGCTTTAGATCAGTACTTC. It yields the protein CASSPPPGTALDQYF.

The chain carries TRBV5-1 and TRBJ2-3, with 10 bases identical to TRBD2. There are 15 residues in the CDR3. V lost 0 bases, J lost 6 bases, and 4 bases stayed unmatched. Germline lookup yields CDR1 SGHRS and CDR2 YFSETQ. In DNA, the CDR3 is TGCGCCAGCAGCTTGGCGCTAGCGGGAGCTGATACGCAGTATTTT. It translates to CASSLALAGADTQYF.

J is TRBJ2-1 and V is TRBV5-5; weak D call: TRBD1 (5 bases). CDR1 SGHKS and CDR2 YYEKEE come from the germline V gene (reference sequence). This CDR3 has 13 residues. V shed 0 bases and J shed 7 bases, with 8 bases lying between them. The CDR3 here is CASSLGQHNEQFF. Here the CDR3 DNA reads TGTGCCAGCAGCTTGGGACAGCATAATGAGCAGTTCTTC.

This clone was counted only a few times. The chain recombines TRBV9 with TRBJ1-2, with 9 bases matching TRBD1. This CDR3 is built from 13 residues. The trim removed 4 bases at V and 7 bases at J, leaving 5 bases unmatched. Germline-derived CDR1 and CDR2 are SGDLS and YYNGEE. CDR3 DNA sequence: TGTGCCAGCAGCCGGGACAGGGAGGGTGGCTACACCTTC. Encoded protein: CASSRDREGGYTF.

CDR3 protein: CASSLDSGWSEQYF. DNA for the CDR3: TGCGCCAGCAGCTTGGACAGTGGATGGTCCGAGCAGTACTTC. This chain links TRBV5-1 with TRBJ2-7; D is ambiguous. Germline V gene lookup returns CDR1 SGHRS and CDR2 YFSETQ. Trimming cost V 0 bases and J 6 bases, with 13 bases left between them. The CDR3 length is 14 residues.

V usage is TRBV28 and J usage is TRBJ2-1; 11 nucleotides agree with TRBD2. Germline V gene data show CDR1 as MDHEN and CDR2 as SYDVKM. The CDR3 extends over 13 amino acids. V trimming: 6 bases; J trimming: 9 bases; junction bases outside the gene matches: 4. The CDR3 DNA is TGTGCCAGCAGACTAGCGGGAGTTGGTGAGCAGTTCTTC. This sequence encodes CASRLAGVGEQFF.

V gene TRBV5-1 combines with J gene TRBJ1-2, with 7 nucleotides matching TRBD1. V lost 5 bases and J lost 7; bases outside the gene matches: 14. Germline assignment: CDR1 SGHRS and CDR2 YFSETQ. The CDR3 is 15 amino acids. The CDR3 nucleotides read TGCGCCAGCAGTGACTCATGGAGAGGGGGCGGTGGCTACACCTTC. This sequence encodes CASSDSWRGGGGYTF.